This TCR beta chain comes out of a study of blood T cells in healthy people across ages. Germline V lookup: CDR1 DFQATT, CDR2 SNEGSKA (reference sequence). CDR3 length equals 16 residues. This clonotype came up a few times. The junction does not match germline at one end; this may be a read error. Next came a second PCR, run for about 6 to 12 cycles, which used a sample-barcoded 5' primer along with a J-beta primer mix. Each CDR3 protein is one row after TCRdb ran MiXCR on the 5' RACE reads. The sample lists some 710,000 distinct CDR3 sequences, approximately 22% occurring once. The receptor's source is a man aged 65-85 years in good health. V usage is TRBV20-1 and J usage is TRBJ1-3; no reliable D call. Material: blood. Written as DNA, the CDR3 is TGCAGTGCCAGAGTCCAAAGAGGAGCCTCTGGAAACACCATATATTTT. Translated, it gives CSARVQRGASGNTIYF.